A selection of T cell receptor beta chains follows, all from one sample in a study of T cells in narcolepsy. Clones were read by immunoSEQ multiplex PCR, and TCRdb kept only the in-frame ones, dropping some. The repertoire includes 12,000 or so clones, about 94% of them detected once, and about 1.1% sits in the top ten. The material sequenced was CD45RA- memory CD4+ T cells from PBMCs. These receptors all stem from a human donor with narcolepsy. Both conserved end residues are part of each CDR3. The order of the fields is D gene, V gene, clone size, J gene, CDR3 protein, CDR3 DNA. D genes are given only for firm matches. A row's size may be missing; if present it is once, few, many or a size class.

>.|TRBV6-5|.|TRBJ1-2
CASSEMGRQGYTF
TGTGCCAGCAGTGAAATGGGTAGGCAGGGCTACACCTTC
>TRBD1|TRBV5-1|once|TRBJ1-1
CASSAAAGGSLVNTEAFF
TGCGCCAGCAGCGCCGCGGCAGGGGGGAGTCTGGTGAACACTGAAGCTTTCTTT
>TRBD1|TRBV18|.|TRBJ1-3
CASSPGQGKIGGNTIYF
TGTGCCAGCTCACCGGGACAGGGGAAGATAGGTGGAAACACCATATATTTT
>.|TRBV2|.|TRBJ2-3
CASSYEPDTQYF
TGTGCCAGCAGTTATGAACCAGATACGCAGTATTTT
>.|TRBV5-1|.|TRBJ1-6
CASSLREISNSPLHF
TGCGCCAGCAGCTTGCGGGAGATTTCGAATTCACCCCTCCACTTT
>.|TRBV18|.|TRBJ2-1
CASSPVSSYNEQFF
TGTGCCAGCTCACCGGTTAGCTCCTACAATGAGCAGTTCTTC
>.|TRBV27|.|TRBJ1-2
CASRQNYGYTF
TGTGCCAGCCGGCAGAACTATGGCTACACCTTC
>TRBD1|TRBV9|.|TRBJ2-1
CASSPPGQGLDEQFF
TGTGCCAGCAGCCCTCCGGGACAGGGATTAGATGAGCAGTTCTTC
>TRBD1|TRBV30|.|TRBJ1-1
CAWSLLTGWATEAFF
TGTGCCTGGAGTCTCTTGACAGGGTGGGCCACTGAAGCTTTCTTT
>TRBD2|TRBV7-3|.|TRBJ2-1
CASSQGTSGNEQFF
TGTGCCAGCAGCCAAGGGACTAGCGGAAATGAGCAGTTCTTC
>TRBD1|TRBV18|.|TRBJ1-3
CASSPTTGLGGNTIYF
TGTGCCAGCTCACCAACGACAGGGCTAGGTGGAAACACCATATATTTT
>TRBD2|TRBV9|.|TRBJ2-6
CASSALSGALADGANVLTF
TGTGCCAGCAGCGCGCTGAGCGGGGCCCTAGCGGATGGGGCCAACGTCCTGACTTTC
>TRBD2|TRBV7-6|once|TRBJ2-1
CASSSPGGGLNEQFF
TGTGCCAGCAGCTCCCCCGGCGGGGGGCTCAATGAGCAGTTCTTC
>TRBD1|TRBV6-4|.|TRBJ1-2
CASSPRQGVYGYTF
TGTGCCAGCAGTCCCCGACAGGGGGTCTATGGCTACACCTTC
>.|TRBV6-6|.|TRBJ2-5
CASSDPRRSETQYF
TGTGCCAGCAGTGACCCACGACGGTCGGAGACCCAGTACTTC
>.|TRBV2|few|TRBJ1-3
CASRQQTVSGNTIYF
TGTGCCAGCAGGCAACAGACTGTCTCTGGAAACACCATATATTTT
>.|TRBV25-1|.|TRBJ2-7
CASSAHIPGEQYF
TGTGCCAGCAGTGCCCACATTCCGGGCGAGCAGTACTTC
>TRBD2|TRBV7-9|once|TRBJ2-1
CASSFPSGGQFF
TGTGCCAGCAGCTTCCCTAGCGGGGGACAGTTCTTC
>.|TRBV23-1|.|TRBJ2-1
CASSQSGRDIPYNEQFF
TGCGCCAGCAGTCAATCGGGGCGGGACATCCCCTACAATGAGCAGTTCTTC
>TRBD1|TRBV28|.|TRBJ1-2
CASSSTGVGTGQNYGYTF
TGTGCCAGCAGTTCGACGGGGGTTGGGACAGGGCAAAACTATGGCTACACCTTC
>.|TRBV11-3|.|TRBJ1-4
CASSLTGSGAGEKLFF
TGTGCCAGCAGCTTAACGGGTTCGGGGGCTGGCGAAAAACTGTTTTTT
>TRBD2|TRBV7-2|.|TRBJ2-5
CASSLGPSGRGSQETQYF
TGTGCCAGCAGCTTAGGGCCTAGCGGGAGGGGGTCACAAGAGACCCAGTACTTC
>.|TRBV5-6|.|TRBJ1-1
CASSLEAEAFF
TGTGCCAGCAGCTTGGAAGCTGAAGCTTTCTTT
>.|TRBV18|.|TRBJ1-1
CASSLQGVQGTEAFF
TGTGCCAGCTCACTACAGGGAGTGCAGGGCACTGAAGCTTTCTTT
>TRBD1|TRBV7-3|.|TRBJ1-2
CASRKDPTGTGGYTF
TGTGCCAGCAGAAAAGACCCAACCGGGACAGGAGGCTACACCTTC
>.|TRBV15|.|TRBJ2-7
CATSREYRVGAYEQYF
TGTGCCACCAGCAGGGAATACAGGGTTGGGGCTTACGAGCAGTACTTC